These 16 T cell receptor beta chains originate from one sample sequenced in a study of naive and memory T cell subsets listed by TCRdb under 2017. Receptor amplification or capture employed 5' RACE. The sample was run on an Illumina MiSeq. The ligated cDNA was amplified in four rounds of PCR with nested alpha and beta constant region primers together with the SP2 primer. TCRdb redid the processing of the public reads, applying fastp at Q25 and MiXCR, and retained in-frame beta chains. Each entry is one CDR3 protein sequence, shown with its most common DNA and genes. The sample contains tens of thousands of distinct CDR3 sequences, 7.6% of them found a single time. Jointly, the top ten make up around a tenth of the sample. A robust, sensitive protocol for the amplification, sequencing and analysis of TCRs was described in the study, in which 3' ligation of a UMI-containing oligonucleotide to TCR cDNA was used.

The origin of the receptors is a female donor in good health.

The rearrangement links TRBV28 to TRBJ1-2; D gene uncertain. The CDR3 contains 10 residues. Germline V lookup: CDR1 MDHEN, CDR2 SYDVKM. V was shortened by 8 bases and J by 7 bases, with 8 bases between the two germline ends. CDR3 nucleotide sequence: TGTGCCAGCGGGATCTTTGGCTACACCTTC. Amino acids: CASGIFGYTF.

This clonotype was picked up many times. This rearrangement joins TRBV6-2 or TRBV6-3 to TRBJ2-1, with D possibly being TRBD2 (6 bases). The CDR3 extends over 14 amino acids. Germline CDR1 MNHEY, CDR2 SVGEGT. V was trimmed by 2 bases and J by 4 bases, leaving 9 bases between them. CDR3 bases: TGTGCCAGCAGTTACGGGGGGTCATACAATGAGCAGTTCTTC. Encoded protein: CASSYGGSYNEQFF.

This clonotype was detected ten times or more. In nucleotides, the CDR3 is TGTGCCAGCAGCTTAGCCCCGAGCAGGAGCTCCTACAATGAGCAGTTCTTC. It specifies CASSLAPSRSSYNEQFF. The V gene is TRBV7-2, the J gene TRBJ2-1; D uncertain. Germline V gives CDR1 SGHTA, CDR2 FQGNSA. The CDR3 consists of 17 residues. The V and J ends lost 0 bases and 0 bases respectively, with 12 bases between them.

This clonotype was counted between two and nine times. The chain joins TRBV27 to TRBJ1-5; 11 nucleotides align to TRBD1. Germline trimming cut 5 bases from V and 6 bases from J; bases unmatched to any gene: 6. The CDR3 length is 15 residues. Germline V CDR1 and CDR2: MNHEY, SMNVEV (reference sequence). CDR3 loop: CASSPGTGGTQPQHF. The CDR3, as DNA: TGTGCCAGCAGTCCAGGGACAGGGGGGACTCAGCCCCAGCATTTT.

This chain joins TRBV15 and TRBJ2-7; unclear D gene. CDR3 length equals 13 residues. Deletions cut 4 bases from V and 6 bases from J, with 13 bases between. The germline V gene has CDR1 LNHNV and CDR2 YYDKDF (reference sequence). The chain's CDR3 is CATSNYHGFEQYF. The CDR3 DNA reads TGTGCCACCAGCAACTATCACGGATTCGAGCAGTACTTC.

This clonotype has just a few counts. The V call is TRBV5-6, the J call TRBJ2-3; 7 bases map to TRBD1. V was clipped by 1 base and J by 1 base; unmatched bases: 3. The CDR3 contains 15 residues. Looked up from germline, CDR1 is SGHDT and CDR2 is YYEEEE. The CDR3 reads CASSLQGVGTDTQYF. The CDR3 DNA is TGTGCCAGCAGCTTGCAGGGGGTGGGCACAGATACGCAGTATTTT.

This clonotype was recorded many times. V is TRBV4-3 and J is TRBJ2-5; 7 bases line up with TRBD2. The CDR3 has 13 residues. Germline lookup yields CDR1 LGHNA and CDR2 YSLEER. V lost 2 bases to trimming and J lost 5 bases; unmatched junction nucleotides: 2. The DNA for the CDR3 is TGCGCCAGCAGCCAAACTAGCGAGGAGACCCAGTACTTC. It translates to CASSQTSEETQYF.

This clonotype was observed at least ten times. The V call is TRBV12-3 or TRBV12-4, the J call TRBJ1-6; D remains ambiguous. Trimming left V 5 bases short and J 10 bases short, with 15 bases between. The CDR3 runs 14 residues. The CDR3 spells CASSNREVGSPLHF. CDR3 coding DNA: TGTGCCAGCAGTAATAGGGAGGTCGGCTCACCCCTCCACTTT.

The sample holds many counts of this clonotype. V and J are TRBV6-5 and TRBJ1-6, with D perhaps TRBD1 (6 bases). Trimming took off 4 bases at V and 8 bases at J, with 15 bases between the two ends. The germline gives CDR1 MNHEY, CDR2 SVGAGI. This CDR3 comprises 15 residues. The CDR3 DNA is TGTGCCAGCAGTTCACCGACAGGCCTAGATTCACCCCTCCACTTT. It yields the protein CASSSPTGLDSPLHF.

The count of this clonotype is one. The CDR3 reads CASSIQSGGRGLGDTQYF. DNA for the CDR3: TGTGCCAGCAGCATCCAATCAGGGGGCAGGGGGTTAGGAGATACGCAGTATTTT. The rearrangement joins TRBV7-2 to TRBJ2-3, with 8 bases fitting TRBD1. This CDR3 comprises 18 residues. V lost 5 bases, J lost 5 bases, and 18 bases stayed unmatched. Germline CDR1 and CDR2: SGHTA and FQGNSA.

This clonotype was seen repeatedly, ten times or more. The J gene is TRBJ2-5, the V gene TRBV6-1; 9 nucleotides agree with TRBD2. The V segment lost 8 bases and the J segment 4 bases; nucleotides outside the gene matches: 5. The CDR3 loop spans 13 amino acids. Germline V gene sequence: CDR1 MNHNS, CDR2 SASEGT. The CDR3 reads CASEAGGRETQYF. DNA of the CDR3: TGTGCCAGCGAAGCGGGGGGCCGAGAGACCCAGTACTTC.

The chain combines TRBV19 with TRBJ1-4; TRBD1 is a possible D gene (5 bases). The ends were cut back, 3 bases at V and 9 bases at J, with 17 bases in the middle. The CDR3 is 15 amino acids. Germline V gene lookup returns CDR1 LNHDA and CDR2 SQIVND (reference sequence). The CDR3 DNA reads TGTGCCAGTAGTATGGGCGGGGCCCGGAGGAAAAAACTGTTTTTT. Translated: CASSMGGARRKKLFF.

The CDR3 loop is CASTDYGGYNEQFF. Here the CDR3 DNA reads TGTGCCAGCACCGATTATGGGGGCTACAATGAGCAGTTCTTC. The gene calls are TRBV11-1 and TRBJ2-1; D assignment may be TRBD1 or TRBD2 (5 bases each). The germline V and J ends were trimmed by 7 bases and 3 bases, with 13 bases remaining between them. Germline CDR1 reads SGHAT; CDR2 reads FQDESV (reference sequence). The CDR3 is 14 amino acids.

This clonotype was counted many times. The chain is built from TRBV5-1 and TRBJ1-2, with D unresolved. With 0 bases removed from V and 1 base from J, the gap between germline ends came to 7 bases. Germline lookup yields CDR1 SGHRS and CDR2 YFSETQ. The CDR3 extends over 14 amino acids. CDR3 sequence: CASSLEDFNYGYTF. The CDR3 DNA reads as TGCGCCAGCAGCTTGGAGGACTTTAACTATGGCTACACCTTC.

The DNA of the CDR3 is TGTGCCATCGCGCGCGGGTGGGAGGTAGATACGCAGTATTTT. Its translation is CAIARGWEVDTQYF. The chain has TRBV10-3 and TRBJ2-3, with a possible D match to TRBD2 (6 bases). Trimming took off 8 bases at V and 5 bases at J, with 17 bases between the two ends. CDR1 and CDR2 from the germline V gene are ENHRY and SYGVKD. CDR3 size: 14 residues.

V gene TRBV20-1 combines with J gene TRBJ2-3, with a weak D call TRBD1 (6 bases). The CDR3 covers 15 residues. Germline V lookup: CDR1 DFQATT, CDR2 SNEGSKA (reference sequence). The V gene lost 3 bases and the J gene lost 2 bases, with 15 bases spanning the gap. CDR3 nucleotide sequence: TGCAGTGCTAGTCCAAGCACAGGGACCACAGATACGCAGTATTTT. Translating gives CSASPSTGTTDTQYF.